This T cell receptor beta chain was sequenced during a study of blood T cell repertoires in COVID-19. This CDR3 has 16 amino acids. V lost 5 bases and J 0 bases, leaving 14 bases between the germline ends. CDR1 and CDR2 (germline): MNHEY, SVGEGT. As originally analysed: Scientists estimated how many nucleated cells there were by amplifying reference gene primers. Clones were sequenced by immunoSEQ multiplex PCR, and TCRdb holds only the in-frame ones, with some missing. The V and J calls and the clone size are those of that table, but D and trimming were determined from the DNA. The sample carries hundreds of thousands of clones, roughly 88% recorded once.

The source is a woman in her 50s with COVID-19, enrolled during active disease. This rearrangement joins TRBV6-2 or TRBV6-3 to TRBJ1-5; no clear D gene. The specimen was peripheral blood. In DNA form, the CDR3 reads TGTGCCAGCAGTCCGAGAATGCTATCTAGCAATCAGCCCCAGCATTTT. The encoded protein is CASSPRMLSSNQPQHF.